The 26 T cell receptor beta chains below were found in one sample sequenced in a study of shared clonotypes between healthy human individuals. Here immunoSEQ multiplex PCR was the method, and the copy in TCRdb shows in-frame clones only, minus some. This sample has millions of clones; around 95% occur once, and the top ten carry more than 0.1%. Sequenced material: naive CD4+ T cells sorted from blood. The subset: CD45RA+ positively selected. The receptors were gathered from a man between 18 and 29 years old in good health.

This chain links TRBV2 with TRBJ1-6, with 10 bases matching TRBD1. Germline loops: CDR1 SNHLY, CDR2 FYNNEI. V lost 9 bases to trimming and J lost 11 bases; unmatched junction nucleotides: 7. This CDR3 region has 13 residues. As DNA, the CDR3 is TGTGCCAGTATCAACGGACAGGGGGCACCCCTCCACTTT. This encodes CASINGQGAPLHF.

This clone came up a few times. The sample has other DNA sequences that encode this CDR3 too. The chain recombines TRBV18 with TRBJ2-5; the D gene is possibly TRBD2 (5 bases). V lost 2 bases and J lost 1, with 8 bases in between. This CDR3 comprises 14 residues. The germline V gene has CDR1 KGHSH and CDR2 LQKENI. The CDR3 DNA reads as TGTGCCAGCTCACCAGGAGCGGTCCAAGAGACCCAGTACTTC. Translated: CASSPGAVQETQYF.

The chain joins TRBV19 to TRBJ1-6; D is perhaps TRBD1 (5 bases). The CDR3 extends over 14 amino acids. The V gene's germline CDR1 is LNHDA and CDR2 SQIVND (reference sequence). The V gene lost 4 bases and the J gene lost 11 bases, with 15 bases spanning the gap. The DNA for the CDR3 is TGTGCCAGTAGTACCACGAACCAGGGTCCACCCCTCCACTTT. Its translation is CASSTTNQGPPLHF.

Remarks on this clone: The same CDR3 also results from other DNA sequences found in this sample. The chain couples TRBV27 to TRBJ2-7; 7 nucleotides align to TRBD2. The CDR3 contains 13 residues. V gave up 5 bases and J gave up 0 bases; unmatched junction bases: 1. Germline V gene lookup returns CDR1 MNHEY and CDR2 SMNVEV (reference sequence). The CDR3 DNA reads as TGTGCCAGCAGTAGGACTAGCTCCTACGAGCAGTACTTC. Translation: CASSRTSSYEQYF.

This chain connects TRBV6-5 to TRBJ2-7; 10 positions agree with TRBD2. Germline-derived CDR1 and CDR2 are MNHEY and SVGAGI. J was trimmed by 2 bases and V by 6 bases; bases with no gene match: 4. The CDR3 runs to 14 residues. CDR3 sequence (DNA): TGTGCCAGCAGCACAACTAGCGGGACCTACGAGCAGTACTTC. Its protein is CASSTTSGTYEQYF.

J is TRBJ2-7 and V is TRBV7-2; 12 nucleotides agree with TRBD2. The CDR3 length is 16 residues. V trimming: 4 bases; J trimming: 3 bases; junction bases outside the gene matches: 7. The germline V gene has CDR1 SGHTA and CDR2 FQGNSA. CDR3: CASSSLATSGSYEQYF. CDR3 in DNA: TGTGCCAGCAGCTCATTGGCGACTAGCGGGAGCTACGAGCAGTACTTC. Full variable domain (missing parts from reference TRBV7-2 and TRBJ2-7): GAGVSQSPSNKVTEKGKDVELRCDPISGHTALYWYRQSLGQGLEFLIYFQGNSAPDKSGLPSDRFSAERTGGSVSTLTIQRTQQEDSAVYLCASSSLATSGSYEQYFGPGTRLTVT.

The V and J genes are TRBV6-6 and TRBJ1-5; no clear D gene. Trimming removed 7 bases from V and 0 bases from J, with 16 bases in between. In germline, CDR1 is MNHNY, CDR2 SVGAGI (reference sequence). There are 16 residues in the CDR3. The CDR3 sequence is CASTSRGFDSNQPQHF. As DNA, the CDR3 is TGTGCCAGCACCTCTCGTGGATTTGATAGCAATCAGCCCCAGCATTTT.

V is TRBV29-1 and J is TRBJ1-2, with D possibly TRBD1 on 6 matching bases. In germline, CDR1 is SQVTM, CDR2 ANQGSEA. V was cut by 4 bases and J by 0 bases, with 6 bases left in between. The CDR3 length is 12 residues. The CDR3 nucleotides are TGCAGCGTTGGGACAGCTAACTATGGCTACACCTTC. It translates to CSVGTANYGYTF.

The rearrangement uses TRBV5-8 and TRBJ2-2, with 8 bases aligning to TRBD1. The CDR3 consists of 16 residues. Unmatched junction bases numbered 2, after V lost 0 bases and J lost 1 base. Germline CDR1 reads SGHTS; CDR2 reads YDEGEE. CDR3 nucleotide sequence: TGTGCCAGCAGCTTGGTGGGGACAGGGAACACCGGGGAGCTGTTTTTT. Its translation: CASSLVGTGNTGELFF.

The V and J genes are TRBV6-5 and TRBJ2-7; either TRBD1 or TRBD2 may supply D (6 bases each). V was trimmed by 8 bases and J by 7 bases, leaving 21 bases between them. The germline V gene encodes CDR1 MNHEY and CDR2 SVGAGI. CDR3 length: 14 residues. The CDR3 DNA is TGTGCCAGCGCAGTCGGGGGCTTCCTGGGGGAGCAGTACTTC. This sequence encodes CASAVGGFLGEQYF.

The rearrangement uses TRBV18 and TRBJ1-5; maybe TRBD1 (6 bases). V dropped 1 base and J dropped 1 base, with 14 bases sitting between them. The CDR3 sequence is 17 residues long. CDR1 and CDR2 from the germline V gene are KGHSH and LQKENI. The CDR3 loop is CASSPLGGQGSNQPQHF. Here the CDR3 DNA reads TGTGCCAGCTCACCACTCGGGGGCCAGGGGAGCAATCAGCCCCAGCATTTT.

The rearrangement uses TRBV19 and TRBJ1-2; weak D call: TRBD1 (6 bases). Germline V lookup: CDR1 LNHDA, CDR2 SQIVND (reference sequence). The CDR3 is made up of 14 amino acids. V lost 4 bases, J lost 7 bases, and 16 bases lay in between. CDR3 loop: CASSTRQAEAGYTF. CDR3 in DNA: TGTGCCAGTAGTACTCGACAGGCCGAAGCTGGCTACACCTTC.

This chain connects TRBV4-1 to TRBJ2-2; 9 positions agree with TRBD2. In germline, CDR1 is MGHRA, CDR2 YSYEKL. Germline trimming cut 1 base from V and 1 base from J; bases unmatched to any gene: 10. The CDR3 consists of 19 residues. The CDR3 protein is CASSQGPPELAGNTGELFF. Written as DNA, the CDR3 is TGCGCCAGCAGCCAAGGTCCCCCCGAACTAGCGGGGAACACCGGGGAGCTGTTTTTT.

This clone was seen only once. The V gene is TRBV11-1, the J gene TRBJ2-7; 7 bases agree with TRBD1. Germline trimming cut 5 bases from V and 4 bases from J; bases unmatched to any gene: 11. This CDR3 has 15 amino acids. Looked up from germline, CDR1 is SGHAT and CDR2 is FQDESV (reference sequence). Here the CDR3 DNA reads TGTGCCAGCAGCGCCCGCTCGGGACAGACATACGAGCAGTACTTC. This sequence encodes CASSARSGQTYEQYF.

The chain couples TRBV28 to TRBJ1-2; D is unresolved. Per germline, CDR1 MDHEN and CDR2 SYDVKM. Trimming cost V 1 base and J 3 bases, with 9 bases left between them. This CDR3 is built from 14 residues. In DNA, the CDR3 is TGTGCCAGCAGTTTATTGCTGGGCGACTATGGCTACACCTTC. Amino acid sequence: CASSLLLGDYGYTF.

The chain uses TRBV5-4 and TRBJ1-6; maybe TRBD1 (5 bases). This CDR3 spans 13 amino acids. Trimming pared 7 bases from V and 8 bases from J, leaving 13 bases between. Germline V gives CDR1 SGHNT, CDR2 YYREEE (reference sequence). The CDR3 nucleotides are TGTGCCAGCTACCGGGACGGCGATTCACCCCTCCACTTT. It codes for CASYRDGDSPLHF.

The CDR3 DNA sequence: TGCGCCAGCAGCCAAGATTTTCCCGGGGAGCTGTTTTTT. Amino acids: CASSQDFPGELFF. The chain combines TRBV4-1 with TRBJ2-2; D remains unclear. V was trimmed by 0 bases and J by 6 bases, leaving 5 bases between them. Germline CDR1 MGHRA, CDR2 YSYEKL. CDR3 size: 13 residues.

This chain links TRBV7-2 with TRBJ2-1; unclear D gene. The CDR3 extends over 12 amino acids. CDR1 and CDR2 (germline): SGHTA, FQGNSA. V was pared by 1 base and J by 7 bases, with 5 bases between. CDR3 in amino acids: CASSLGANEQFF. CDR3 bases: TGTGCCAGCAGCTTAGGAGCAAATGAGCAGTTCTTC.

Remarks on this clone: The same CDR3 can be traced to other DNA sequences in this sample. The J gene is TRBJ2-1, the V gene TRBV9; D unresolved. V was shortened by 0 bases and J by 0 bases, with 10 bases between the two germline ends. Germline V gives CDR1 SGDLS, CDR2 YYNGEE. This CDR3 comprises 16 residues. In DNA, the CDR3 is TGTGCCAGCAGCGTAGCTGGCCCCAGCTCCTACAATGAGCAGTTCTTC. Translation: CASSVAGPSSYNEQFF.

J is TRBJ2-7 and V is TRBV4-1; D is undetermined. Germline CDR1 reads MGHRA; CDR2 reads YSYEKL. The CDR3 loop spans 13 amino acids. The V and J ends lost 6 bases and 2 bases respectively, with 11 bases between them. The CDR3 loop is CASSRTDPYEQYF. The DNA of the CDR3 is TGCGCCAGCAGTCGTACAGACCCCTACGAGCAGTACTTC.

The chain is built from TRBV7-2 and TRBJ2-1; 12 bases line up with TRBD2. The V segment lost 4 bases and the J segment 7 bases; nucleotides outside the gene matches: 2. The CDR3 has 14 residues. CDR1 is SGHTA and CDR2 is FQGNSA in the germline V gene. The chain's CDR3 is CASSSSGRVNEQFF. The DNA for the CDR3 is TGTGCCAGCAGCTCTAGCGGGAGGGTGAATGAGCAGTTCTTC.

V and J are TRBV11-3 and TRBJ2-7, with 9 bases lining up with TRBD1. Trimming cost V 2 bases and J 4 bases; bases outside gene matches: 3. The germline gives CDR1 SGHNT, CDR2 YENEEA. The CDR3 totals 14 residues. The CDR3: CASSLRQGVYEQYF. The CDR3 bases are TGTGCCAGCAGCTTAAGACAGGGGGTGTACGAGCAGTACTTC.

The chain joins TRBV5-1 to TRBJ2-3, with 9 bases aligning to TRBD1. V was pared by 4 bases and J by 8 bases, with 11 bases of the junction left unmatched. CDR1 and CDR2 from the germline V gene are SGHRS and YFSETQ. The CDR3 is 15 residues long. DNA for the CDR3: TGCGCCAGCAGCACGGACAGGGGCACTTCTGTTACGCAGTATTTT. Amino acids: CASSTDRGTSVTQYF.

The genes are TRBV6-5 and TRBJ2-1; a weak D match, TRBD1 (5 bases). CDR1 and CDR2 (germline): MNHEY, SVGAGI. Trimming took off 6 bases at V and 2 bases at J, with 8 bases between the two ends. This CDR3 region has 13 residues. Written as DNA, the CDR3 is TGTGCCAGCAGGCCAGGGACCTACAATGAGCAGTTCTTC. Translated: CASRPGTYNEQFF.

The rearrangement uses TRBV11-2 and TRBJ2-7; 7 bases map to TRBD1. J was trimmed by 9 bases and V by 4 bases; bases with no gene match: 6. Germline CDR1 reads SGHAT; CDR2 reads FQNNGV. The CDR3 spans 12 residues. The CDR3 spells CASSSQGEGQYF. The CDR3 region has the DNA TGTGCCAGCAGCTCCCAGGGGGAAGGGCAGTACTTC.

The J gene is TRBJ2-7, the V gene TRBV21-1; the D segment call TRBD1 is taken from the table without a DNA check. TRBV21-1 is a pseudogene locus. CDR3 length: 13 residues. CDR3 protein: CASSKQAPYEQYF. The CDR3 DNA follows: TGTGCCAGCAGCAAACAGGCCCCCTACGAGCAGTACTTC.